These T cell receptor beta chains were read from a single sample in a study of T cell responses to AZD1222 COVID-19 vaccine. Here immunoSEQ multiplex PCR was the method, and the copy in TCRdb shows in-frame clones only, minus some. The table records 90,000 to 120,000 clones, roughly nine tenths of them present only once. Source: peripheral blood, taken on day 0 of AZD1222 vaccination. The receptors originated from an adult in good health. CDR3s include the opening cysteine and the closing phenylalanine or tryptophan. The D gene is left open where the match is weak. Some rows have no size entry. The others give once, few or many, or a class for an expanded clone.

clone size: NA
V gene: TRBV27
CDR3 length: 16
D gene: NA
J gene: TRBJ1-4
CDR3 protein: CASSLVGAGINEKLFF
CDR3 DNA: TGTGCCAGCAGTTTAGTGGGGGCAGGGATTAATGAAAAACTGTTTTTT

clone size: once
V gene: TRBV5-1
CDR3 length: 16
D gene: TRBD1
J gene: TRBJ2-7
CDR3 protein: CASSLEGTGGIYEQYF
CDR3 DNA: TGCGCCAGCAGCTTGGAAGGGACAGGGGGCATTTACGAGCAGTACTTC

clone size: once
V gene: TRBV5-6
CDR3 length: 15
D gene: NA
J gene: TRBJ1-1
CDR3 protein: CASSLEQEENTEAFF
CDR3 DNA: TGTGCCAGCAGCTTGGAACAGGAAGAGAACACTGAAGCTTTCTTT

clone size: NA
V gene: TRBV5-1
CDR3 length: 15
D gene: NA
J gene: TRBJ2-1
CDR3 protein: CASSLEAGSYNEQFF
CDR3 DNA: TGCGCCAGCAGCTTGGAGGCGGGCTCCTACAATGAGCAGTTCTTC

clone size: NA
V gene: TRBV18
CDR3 length: 17
D gene: NA
J gene: TRBJ1-2
CDR3 protein: CASSPRSGEGLRYGYTF
CDR3 DNA: TGTGCCAGCTCACCACGCTCCGGGGAGGGCCTGAGGTATGGCTACACCTTC

clone size: once
V gene: TRBV10-3
CDR3 length: 12
D gene: NA
J gene: TRBJ2-1
CDR3 protein: CAIRKTRDEQFF
CDR3 DNA: TGTGCCATCCGCAAGACTCGGGATGAGCAGTTCTTC

clone size: NA
V gene: TRBV5-4
CDR3 length: 13
D gene: NA
J gene: TRBJ1-5
CDR3 protein: CASSLESGWPQHF
CDR3 DNA: TGTGCCAGCAGCTTGGAGTCAGGGTGGCCCCAGCATTTT

clone size: NA
V gene: TRBV21-1
CDR3 length: 17
D gene: NA
J gene: TRBJ1-4
CDR3 protein: CASSKRGWGTPNEKLFF
CDR3 DNA: TGTGCCAGCAGCAAAAGGGGGTGGGGCACCCCTAATGAAAAACTGTTTTTT

clone size: NA
V gene: TRBV6-5
CDR3 length: 12
D gene: NA
J gene: TRBJ2-1
CDR3 protein: CASRATSNEQFF
CDR3 DNA: TGTGCCAGCAGGGCCACTAGCAATGAGCAGTTCTTC

clone size: NA
V gene: TRBV19
CDR3 length: 15
D gene: NA
J gene: TRBJ2-7
CDR3 protein: CASMGSGSGSYEQYF
CDR3 DNA: TGTGCCAGTATGGGGTCGGGGTCAGGGTCCTACGAGCAGTACTTC

clone size: NA
V gene: TRBV11-1
CDR3 length: 16
D gene: TRBD2
J gene: TRBJ2-1
CDR3 protein: CASSLAGGVKWNEQFF
CDR3 DNA: TGTGCCAGCAGCTTAGCTGGGGGGGTGAAATGGAATGAGCAGTTCTTC

clone size: NA
V gene: TRBV28
CDR3 length: 15
D gene: NA
J gene: TRBJ1-2
CDR3 protein: CASSVRDGRYYGYTF
CDR3 DNA: TGTGCCAGCAGTGTCCGGGACGGAAGATACTATGGCTACACCTTC

clone size: NA
V gene: TRBV27
CDR3 length: 12
D gene: NA
J gene: TRBJ2-1
CDR3 protein: CASSTSGVRQFF
CDR3 DNA: TGTGCCAGCAGTACATCAGGAGTTCGGCAGTTCTTC

clone size: once
V gene: TRBV7-9
CDR3 length: 16
D gene: NA
J gene: TRBJ1-2
CDR3 protein: CASSPGSSAYNYGYTF
CDR3 DNA: TGTGCCAGCAGCCCTGGATCATCGGCGTATAACTATGGCTACACCTTC

clone size: NA
V gene: TRBV29-1
CDR3 length: 17
D gene: NA
J gene: TRBJ2-2
CDR3 protein: CSVEKLSRGATTGELFF
CDR3 DNA: TGCAGCGTTGAAAAACTTAGTAGGGGAGCGACCACCGGGGAGCTGTTTTTT

clone size: NA
V gene: TRBV4-2
CDR3 length: 17
D gene: TRBD1
J gene: TRBJ1-3
CDR3 protein: CASSQEADRGTGNTIYF
CDR3 DNA: TGTGCCAGCAGCCAAGAAGCGGACAGGGGGACTGGAAACACCATATATTTT

clone size: NA
V gene: TRBV5-4
CDR3 length: 15
D gene: NA
J gene: TRBJ2-7
CDR3 protein: CASSLRGALYYEQYF
CDR3 DNA: TGTGCCAGCAGTCTCCGGGGGGCACTTTACTACGAGCAGTACTTC

clone size: NA
V gene: TRBV30
CDR3 length: 11
D gene: NA
J gene: TRBJ1-2
CDR3 protein: CAWRAGDGYTF
CDR3 DNA: TGTGCCTGGAGGGCAGGGGACGGCTACACCTTC

clone size: once
V gene: TRBV28
CDR3 length: 14
D gene: NA
J gene: TRBJ1-1
CDR3 protein: CASIPGSMNTEAFF
CDR3 DNA: TGTGCCAGCATCCCTGGAAGCATGAACACTGAAGCTTTCTTT

clone size: NA
V gene: TRBV29-1
CDR3 length: 12
D gene: TRBD2
J gene: TRBJ2-1
CDR3 protein: CSVRRLAREQFF
CDR3 DNA: TGCAGCGTCCGCAGACTAGCGCGCGAGCAGTTCTTC

clone size: NA
V gene: TRBV13
CDR3 length: 14
D gene: NA
J gene: TRBJ1-6
CDR3 protein: CASSFPDRNSPLHF
CDR3 DNA: TGTGCCAGCAGCTTTCCGGACAGAAATTCACCCCTCCACTTT

clone size: NA
V gene: TRBV27
CDR3 length: 15
D gene: TRBD1
J gene: TRBJ1-2
CDR3 protein: CASSNYRGRRDGYTF
CDR3 DNA: TGTGCCAGCAGTAATTACAGGGGGCGCCGGGATGGCTACACCTTC